This T cell receptor (beta chain) was sequenced for a study of control samples from healthy donors and cancer patients. TCRdb keeps only in-frame clones here, not all; method: immunoSEQ multiplex PCR. Among 100,000 to 150,000 clones listed, over 75% were seen once. J lost 4 bases, V lost 1 base, and 5 bases had no gene match. The CDR3 spans 15 residues. Germline V gives CDR1 GTSNPN, CDR2 SVGIG (reference sequence). Sequenced sample: blood. The chain uses TRBV30 and TRBJ1-2; 11 nucleotides agree with TRBD1. The clonotype was recovered from a man younger than 35 in good health. The CDR3 nucleotides read TGTGCCTGGAGTGCACCGGGACAGGGGGGCTATGGCTACACCTTC. This encodes CAWSAPGQGGYGYTF.